This T cell receptor (beta chain) was sequenced in a study of CD8 T cells in ankylosing spondylitis. Study observations and caveats: There were earlier reports of some motif variants in reactive arthritis synovial fluid and blood. Clones linked to disease were reported to show significant enrichment in matched ankylosing spondylitis synovial fluid.

There are 15 residues in the CDR3. J lost 3 bases, V lost 0 bases, and 5 bases had no gene match. Germline V gene lookup returns CDR1 LGHNA and CDR2 YNFKEQ. Quantitative 5'-RACE was performed with molecular barcodes, and it yielded the TCR beta libraries. TCRdb itself ran the 5' RACE reads through MiXCR, one entry per CDR3 protein. This sample has about 160,000 distinct CDR3 sequences, with 15% to 20% found just once. Worth noting for this clonotype: Its antigen is undetermined.

The sequence was obtained from a male donor with ankylosing spondylitis or in good health (not recorded which). Sequenced: blood, either unsorted or a sorted T cell fraction (not recorded which). The chain combines TRBV4-2 with TRBJ2-7; 7 nucleotides agree with TRBD2. The CDR3 spells CASSQEFAGDYEQYF. The CDR3 coding sequence is TGTGCCAGCAGCCAAGAGTTCGCGGGGGACTACGAGCAGTACTTC.